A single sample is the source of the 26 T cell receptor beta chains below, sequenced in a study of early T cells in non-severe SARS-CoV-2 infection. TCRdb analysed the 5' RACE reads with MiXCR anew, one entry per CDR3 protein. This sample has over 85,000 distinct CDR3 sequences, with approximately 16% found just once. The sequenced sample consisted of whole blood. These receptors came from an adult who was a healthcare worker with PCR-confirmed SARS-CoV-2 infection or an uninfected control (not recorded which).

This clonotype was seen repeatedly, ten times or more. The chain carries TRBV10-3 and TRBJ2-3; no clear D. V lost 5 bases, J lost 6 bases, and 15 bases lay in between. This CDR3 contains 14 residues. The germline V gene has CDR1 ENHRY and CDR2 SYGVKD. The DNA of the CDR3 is TGTGCCATCAGTAGTACCGCGACGTCCGATACGCAGTATTTT. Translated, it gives CAISSTATSDTQYF.

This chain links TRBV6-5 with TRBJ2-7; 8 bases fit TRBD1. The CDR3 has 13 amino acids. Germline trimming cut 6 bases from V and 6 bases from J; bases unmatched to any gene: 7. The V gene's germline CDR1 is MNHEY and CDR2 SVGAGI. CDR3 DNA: TGTGCCAGCAGGGGGACAGGTGACGGCGAGCAGTACTTC. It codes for CASRGTGDGEQYF.

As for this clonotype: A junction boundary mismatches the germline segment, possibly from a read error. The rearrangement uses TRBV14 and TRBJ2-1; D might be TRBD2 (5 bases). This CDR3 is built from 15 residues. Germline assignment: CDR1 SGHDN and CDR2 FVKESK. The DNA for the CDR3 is TGTGCCAGCAGCCCCCCGGGAAGCTCCTACAATGAGCAGTTATTC. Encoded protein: CASSPPGSSYNEQLF.

The CDR3 bases are TGTGCCAGCAGCTCCGCGCCCCTCAATGGCTACACCTTC. Protein product: CASSSAPLNGYTF. V gene TRBV7-2 combines with J gene TRBJ1-2, with D uncertain. Germline CDR1 and CDR2: SGHTA and FQGNSA. This CDR3 comprises 13 residues. The germline V and J ends were trimmed by 4 bases and 6 bases, with 12 bases remaining between them.

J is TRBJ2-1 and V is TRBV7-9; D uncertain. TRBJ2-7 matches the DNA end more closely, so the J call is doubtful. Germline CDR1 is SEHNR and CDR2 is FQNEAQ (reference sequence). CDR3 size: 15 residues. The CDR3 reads CASSFQESSYNEQYF. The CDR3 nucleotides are TGTGCCAGCAGCTTTCAGGAGAGCTCCTACAATGAGCAGTACTTC.

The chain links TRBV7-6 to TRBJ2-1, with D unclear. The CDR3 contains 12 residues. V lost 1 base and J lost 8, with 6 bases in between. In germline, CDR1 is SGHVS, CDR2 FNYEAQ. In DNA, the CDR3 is TGTGCCAGCAGCTTAGGATTTGATGAGCAGTTCTTC. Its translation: CASSLGFDEQFF.

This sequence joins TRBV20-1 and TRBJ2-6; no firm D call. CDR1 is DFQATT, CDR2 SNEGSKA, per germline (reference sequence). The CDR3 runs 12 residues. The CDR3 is CTTSAGANVLTF. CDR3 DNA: TGCACCACAAGTGCTGGGGCCAACGTCCTGACTTTC.

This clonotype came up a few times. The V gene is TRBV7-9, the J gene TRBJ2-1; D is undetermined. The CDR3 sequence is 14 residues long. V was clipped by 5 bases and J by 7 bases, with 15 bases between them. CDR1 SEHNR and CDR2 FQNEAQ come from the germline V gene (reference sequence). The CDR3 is CASSPTNNRNEQFF. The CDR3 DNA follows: TGTGCCAGCAGCCCCACCAACAATAGGAATGAGCAGTTCTTC.

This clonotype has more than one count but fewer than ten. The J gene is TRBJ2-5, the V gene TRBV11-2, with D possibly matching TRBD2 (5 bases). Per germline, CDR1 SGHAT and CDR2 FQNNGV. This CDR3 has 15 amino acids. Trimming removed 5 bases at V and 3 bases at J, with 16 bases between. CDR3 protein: CASSRNGLPKETQYF. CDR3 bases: TGTGCCAGCAGCCGGAATGGACTGCCCAAAGAGACCCAGTACTTC.

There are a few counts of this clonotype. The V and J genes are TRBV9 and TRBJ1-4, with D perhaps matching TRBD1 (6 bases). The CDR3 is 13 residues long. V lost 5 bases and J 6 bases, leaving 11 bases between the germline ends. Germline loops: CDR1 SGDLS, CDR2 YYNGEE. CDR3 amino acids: CASSRTEDEKLFF. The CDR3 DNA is TGTGCCAGCAGTCGGACAGAAGATGAAAAACTGTTTTTT. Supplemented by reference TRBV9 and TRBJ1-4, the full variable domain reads DSGVTQTPKHLITATGQRVTLRCSPRSGDLSVYWYQQSLDQGLQFLIQYYNGEERAKGNILERFSAQQFPDLHSELNLSSLELGDSALYFCASSRTEDEKLFFGSGTQLSVL.

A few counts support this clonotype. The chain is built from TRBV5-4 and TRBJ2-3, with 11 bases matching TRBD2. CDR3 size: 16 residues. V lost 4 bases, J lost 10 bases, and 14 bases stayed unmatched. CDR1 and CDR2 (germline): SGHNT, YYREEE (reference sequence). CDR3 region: CASSQAVAGGERAQYF. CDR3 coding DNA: TGTGCCAGCAGCCAAGCGGTAGCGGGAGGGGAAAGGGCGCAGTATTTT. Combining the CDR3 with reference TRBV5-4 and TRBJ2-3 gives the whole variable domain ETGVTQSPTHLIKTRGQQVTLRCSSQSGHNTVSWYQQALGQGPQFIFQYYREEENGRGNFPPRFSGLQFPNYSSELNVNALELDDSALYLCASSQAVAGGERAQYFGPGTRLTVL.

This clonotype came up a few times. This CDR3 reads CASSFGTEAGELFF. The CDR3 nucleotides are TGTGCCAGCAGTTTTGGGACAGAGGCCGGGGAGCTGTTTTTT. The chain carries TRBV12-3 or TRBV12-4 and TRBJ2-2; 7 bases map to TRBD1. There are 14 residues in the CDR3. V trimming: 3 bases; J trimming: 6 bases; junction bases outside the gene matches: 4.

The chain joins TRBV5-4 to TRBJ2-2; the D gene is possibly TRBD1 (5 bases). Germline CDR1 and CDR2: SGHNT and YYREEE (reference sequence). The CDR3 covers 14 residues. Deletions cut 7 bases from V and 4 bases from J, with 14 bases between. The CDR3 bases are TGTGCCAGCGGAGCGACAGCCTCCACCGGGGAGCTGTTTTTT. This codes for CASGATASTGELFF.

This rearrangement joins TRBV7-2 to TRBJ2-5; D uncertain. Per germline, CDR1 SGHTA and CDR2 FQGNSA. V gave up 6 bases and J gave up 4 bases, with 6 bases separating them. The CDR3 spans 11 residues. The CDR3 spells CASRLTETQYF. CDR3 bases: TGTGCCAGCAGACTTACAGAGACCCAGTACTTC.

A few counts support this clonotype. The CDR3 DNA follows: TGTGCCAGCAGTTTGAGGAGCGGGAGATTTGGAGAGACCCAGTACTTC. Encoded protein: CASSLRSGRFGETQYF. This chain links TRBV12-3 or TRBV12-4 with TRBJ2-5, with 8 bases that match TRBD2. V trimming: 3 bases; J trimming: 4 bases; junction bases outside the gene matches: 10. This CDR3 is 16 amino acids long.

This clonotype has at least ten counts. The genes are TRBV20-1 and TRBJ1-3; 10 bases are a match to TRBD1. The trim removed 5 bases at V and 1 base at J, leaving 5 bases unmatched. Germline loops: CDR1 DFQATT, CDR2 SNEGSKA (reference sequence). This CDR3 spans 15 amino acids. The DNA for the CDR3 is TGCAGTGCTGGAGGGACAGGGGTGTCTGGAAACACCATATATTTT. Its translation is CSAGGTGVSGNTIYF.

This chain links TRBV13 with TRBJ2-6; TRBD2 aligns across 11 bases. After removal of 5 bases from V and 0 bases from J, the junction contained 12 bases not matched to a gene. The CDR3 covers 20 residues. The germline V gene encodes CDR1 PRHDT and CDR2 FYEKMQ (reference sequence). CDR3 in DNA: TGTGCCAGCAGCCCCCACGGACTAGCGGGTGTATTCTCTGGGGCCAACGTCCTGACTTTC. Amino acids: CASSPHGLAGVFSGANVLTF. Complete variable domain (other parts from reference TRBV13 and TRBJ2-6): AAGVIQSPRHLIKEKRETATLKCYPIPRHDTVYWYQQGPGQDPQFLISFYEKMQSDKGSIPDRFSAQQFSDYHSELNMSSLELGDSALYFCASSPHGLAGVFSGANVLTFGAGSRLTVL.

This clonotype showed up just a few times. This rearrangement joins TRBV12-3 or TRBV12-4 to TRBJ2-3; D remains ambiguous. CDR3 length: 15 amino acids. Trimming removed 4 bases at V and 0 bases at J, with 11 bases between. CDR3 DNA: TGTGCCAGCAGTTCGGCGGAAGACAGCACAGATACGCAGTATTTT. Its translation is CASSSAEDSTDTQYF.

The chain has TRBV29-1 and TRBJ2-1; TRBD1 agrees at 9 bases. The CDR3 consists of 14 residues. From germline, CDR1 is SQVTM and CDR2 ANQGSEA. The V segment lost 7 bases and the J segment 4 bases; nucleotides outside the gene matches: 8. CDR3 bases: TGCAGCGGTCTCCGGGACAGGGTTTACAATGAGCAGTTCTTC. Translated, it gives CSGLRDRVYNEQFF.

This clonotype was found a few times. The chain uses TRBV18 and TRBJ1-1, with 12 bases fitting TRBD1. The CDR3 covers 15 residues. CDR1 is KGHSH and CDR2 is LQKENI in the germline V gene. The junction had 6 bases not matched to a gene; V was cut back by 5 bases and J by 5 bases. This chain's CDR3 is CASSAGTGGKTEAFF. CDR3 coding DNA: TGTGCCAGCTCAGCCGGGACAGGGGGCAAAACTGAAGCTTTCTTT.

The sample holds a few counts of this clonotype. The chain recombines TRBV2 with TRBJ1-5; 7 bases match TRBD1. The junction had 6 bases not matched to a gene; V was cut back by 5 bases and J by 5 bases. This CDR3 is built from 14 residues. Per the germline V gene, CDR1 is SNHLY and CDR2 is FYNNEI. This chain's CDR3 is CASSRDREYQPQHF. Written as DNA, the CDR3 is TGTGCCAGCAGTCGTGACAGGGAATATCAGCCCCAGCATTTT.

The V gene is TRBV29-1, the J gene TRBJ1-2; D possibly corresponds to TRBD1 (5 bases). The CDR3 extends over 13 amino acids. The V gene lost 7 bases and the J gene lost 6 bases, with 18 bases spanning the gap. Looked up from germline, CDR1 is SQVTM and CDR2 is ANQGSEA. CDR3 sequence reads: CSGGTLGRHGYTF. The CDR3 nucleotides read TGCAGCGGCGGGACTCTGGGGCGTCATGGCTACACCTTC.

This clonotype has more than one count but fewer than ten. CDR3 sequence: CANADSPNEKLFF. CDR3 coding DNA: TGTGCCAACGCCGACAGCCCTAATGAAAAACTGTTTTTT. This rearrangement joins TRBV2 to TRBJ1-4; D possibly corresponds to TRBD1 (5 bases). V lost 10 bases and J 3 bases, leaving 12 bases between the germline ends. The germline V gene encodes CDR1 SNHLY and CDR2 FYNNEI. This CDR3 has 13 amino acids.

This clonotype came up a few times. The chain's CDR3 is CASSLRQRQNSPLHF. Written as DNA, the CDR3 is TGTGCCAGCAGCTTAAGACAGAGACAAAATTCACCCCTCCACTTT. The V gene is TRBV5-6, the J gene TRBJ1-6; D is perhaps TRBD1 (5 bases). Germline loops: CDR1 SGHDT, CDR2 YYEEEE. With 2 bases removed from V and 7 bases from J, the gap between germline ends came to 13 bases. This CDR3 comprises 15 residues.

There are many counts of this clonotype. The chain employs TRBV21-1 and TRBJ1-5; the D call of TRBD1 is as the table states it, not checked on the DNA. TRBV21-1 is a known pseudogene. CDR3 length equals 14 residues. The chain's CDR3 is CASSKQGFTQPQHF. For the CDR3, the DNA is TGTGCCAGCAGCAAACAGGGCTTCACTCAGCCCCAGCATTTT.

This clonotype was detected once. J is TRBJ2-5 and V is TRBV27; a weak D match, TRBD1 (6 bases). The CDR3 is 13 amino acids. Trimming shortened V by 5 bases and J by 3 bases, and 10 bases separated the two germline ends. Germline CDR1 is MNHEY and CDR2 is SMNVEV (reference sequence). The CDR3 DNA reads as TGTGCCAGCAGTCGCCCAGGGGAAGAGACCCAGTACTTC. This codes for CASSRPGEETQYF.